This TCR beta chain was recovered during a study of OX40 agonist ivuxolimab in advanced cancers. Here immunoSEQ multiplex PCR was the method, and the copy in TCRdb shows in-frame clones only, minus some. This sample has about 58,000 clones; about 87% occur once, and the top ten carry 3.5%. This CDR3 is 22 amino acids long. Germline V gene lookup returns CDR1 SGHTA and CDR2 FQGTGA. Losses at the gene ends were 6 bases for V and 0 bases for J; bases not matched to a gene: 24. The TCR originated in an adult with an advanced solid tumor such as melanoma, head and neck, liver or kidney cancer. The chain links TRBV7-3 to TRBJ2-2; 8 bases fit TRBD2. The sample in question was CD4+ or CD8+ T cells sorted from blood, obtained in a trial of the OX40 agonist ivuxolimab. The CDR3 sequence is CASSRTDPGTRQPGSNTGELFF. The CDR3 region has the DNA TGTGCCAGCAGTCGTACCGATCCCGGGACTAGACAACCAGGATCGAACACCGGGGAGCTGTTTTTT.